This is a list of T cell receptor beta chains from one sample in a study of blood T cell repertoires in COVID-19. The protocol was immunoSEQ multiplex PCR, while the TCRdb copy is restricted to in-frame clones and leaves out a portion. The data show 150,000 to 200,000 clones, over 65% seen once. Sequenced material: peripheral blood. The receptors derive from a man in his fifties or sixties with acute or convalescent COVID-19. Each CDR3 is given with its conserved first and last residue. Each record gives: D gene, V gene, J gene, clone size, CDR3 protein, CDR3 DNA. D genes are given only for firm matches. The size of a clone is reported for some rows only, either as once, few or many, or as a class for expanded clones.

D gene: TRBD1; V gene: TRBV6-2/TRBV6-3; J gene: TRBJ2-7; clone size: -; CDR3 protein: CASSFGTVLEQYF; CDR3 DNA: TGTGCCAGCAGTTTCGGGACAGTCCTCGAGCAGTACTTC
D gene: -; V gene: TRBV2; J gene: TRBJ1-3; clone size: -; CDR3 protein: CASRRRDEGNTIYF; CDR3 DNA: TGTGCCAGCAGGCGGCGGGATGAGGGAAACACCATATATTTT
D gene: TRBD1; V gene: TRBV6-5; J gene: TRBJ1-2; clone size: -; CDR3 protein: CASSRQGGSGGYTF; CDR3 DNA: TGTGCCAGCAGTCGACAGGGGGGATCGGGGGGCTACACCTTC
D gene: TRBD2; V gene: TRBV2; J gene: TRBJ2-1; clone size: -; CDR3 protein: CASRRGTSGGRYNEQFF; CDR3 DNA: TGTGCCAGCAGGCGGGGGACTAGCGGGGGGAGATACAATGAGCAGTTCTTC
D gene: -; V gene: TRBV7-3; J gene: TRBJ2-1; clone size: -; CDR3 protein: CASSPGRGRDEQFF; CDR3 DNA: TGTGCCAGCAGCCCTGGACGAGGGCGGGATGAGCAGTTCTTC
D gene: TRBD1; V gene: TRBV5-4; J gene: TRBJ2-7; clone size: -; CDR3 protein: CASSLGTGGYEQYF; CDR3 DNA: TGTGCCAGCAGCTTGGGGACAGGGGGCTACGAGCAGTACTTC
D gene: TRBD2; V gene: TRBV5-4; J gene: TRBJ2-5; clone size: -; CDR3 protein: CASSLGLAGETQYF; CDR3 DNA: TGTGCCAGCAGCTTGGGACTAGCCGGTGAGACCCAGTACTTC
D gene: -; V gene: TRBV4-1; J gene: TRBJ1-1; clone size: -; CDR3 protein: CASSQDPGGGTEAFF; CDR3 DNA: TGCGCCAGCAGCCAAGATCCCGGAGGAGGAACTGAAGCTTTCTTT
D gene: TRBD1; V gene: TRBV27; J gene: TRBJ2-2; clone size: -; CDR3 protein: CASRWITGVTGELFF; CDR3 DNA: TGTGCCAGCAGATGGATTACAGGGGTTACCGGGGAGCTGTTTTTT
D gene: -; V gene: TRBV10-1; J gene: TRBJ2-2; clone size: few; CDR3 protein: CASSERGAGELFF; CDR3 DNA: TGCGCCAGCAGTGAACGCGGCGCCGGGGAGCTGTTTTTT
D gene: TRBD2; V gene: TRBV19; J gene: TRBJ2-3; clone size: -; CDR3 protein: CASSVSSGGYTDTQYF; CDR3 DNA: TGTGCCAGTAGTGTATCTAGCGGGGGGTACACAGATACGCAGTATTTT
D gene: -; V gene: TRBV9; J gene: TRBJ2-1; clone size: -; CDR3 protein: CASSVATDGGGRSNEQFF; CDR3 DNA: TGTGCCAGCAGCGTAGCTACCGATGGCGGGGGCCGTTCAAATGAGCAGTTCTTC
D gene: TRBD1; V gene: TRBV10-3; J gene: TRBJ2-3; clone size: once; CDR3 protein: CAITRDSNTDTQYF; CDR3 DNA: TGTGCCATCACCCGGGACAGTAACACAGATACGCAGTATTTT
D gene: TRBD1; V gene: TRBV5-1; J gene: TRBJ2-7; clone size: -; CDR3 protein: CASSVRDRTYEQYF; CDR3 DNA: TGCGCCAGCAGCGTCCGGGACAGGACCTACGAGCAGTACTTC
D gene: TRBD1; V gene: TRBV10-3; J gene: TRBJ1-2; clone size: few; CDR3 protein: CAIGPGQGHGYTF; CDR3 DNA: TGTGCCATCGGTCCGGGACAGGGCCATGGCTACACCTTC
D gene: TRBD1; V gene: TRBV19; J gene: TRBJ1-2; clone size: -; CDR3 protein: CASGQGAVNYGYTF; CDR3 DNA: TGTGCCAGTGGACAGGGGGCTGTTAACTATGGCTACACCTTC
D gene: TRBD2; V gene: TRBV27; J gene: TRBJ2-2; clone size: -; CDR3 protein: CASSPASGGTGELFF; CDR3 DNA: TGTGCCAGCAGCCCCGCTAGCGGGGGGACCGGGGAGCTGTTTTTT
D gene: TRBD2; V gene: TRBV11-2; J gene: TRBJ2-1; clone size: -; CDR3 protein: CASSSGTSGGNEQFF; CDR3 DNA: TGTGCCAGCAGCTCGGGGACTAGCGGGGGCAATGAGCAGTTCTTC
D gene: TRBD1; V gene: TRBV7-9; J gene: TRBJ2-5; clone size: -; CDR3 protein: CASSAPGTGGLRETQYF; CDR3 DNA: TGTGCCAGCAGCGCCCCCGGGACAGGGGGCCTCCGGGAGACCCAGTACTTC
D gene: TRBD1; V gene: TRBV29-1; J gene: TRBJ1-2; clone size: -; CDR3 protein: CSVAMGQGWGYTF; CDR3 DNA: TGCAGCGTGGCGATGGGACAGGGCTGGGGCTACACCTTC
D gene: TRBD1; V gene: TRBV6-1; J gene: TRBJ1-2; clone size: -; CDR3 protein: CASSEGTGWSYTF; CDR3 DNA: TGTGCCAGCAGTGAGGGGACAGGGTGGAGCTACACCTTC
D gene: -; V gene: TRBV30; J gene: TRBJ1-1; clone size: -; CDR3 protein: CAWSVERGLSTEAFF; CDR3 DNA: TGTGCCTGGAGTGTGGAAAGGGGGTTAAGCACTGAAGCTTTCTTT